These 17 T cell receptor beta chains were all obtained from the same sample, sequenced in a study of T cell repertoires in cytomegalovirus infection. TCRdb processed the reads anew with MiXCR; each CDR3 protein has one entry. The sample has around 300,000 distinct CDR3 sequences, about 25% seen once. The sequenced material came from PBMCs. The receptors were sampled from a human donor in good health (CMV status not recorded). Some clones in this sample may be carry-over from other donors' samples.

In this sample, this clonotype turned up many times. V is TRBV7-9 and J is TRBJ1-5; 9 bases are shared with TRBD1. CDR1 is SEHNR and CDR2 is FQNEAQ in the germline V gene (reference sequence). The CDR3 contains 14 residues. Trimming took 5 bases from V and 6 from J; bases not matched to a gene: 5. CDR3 region: CASSITGGSQPQHF. The CDR3 bases are TGTGCCAGCAGCATTACAGGGGGCAGTCAGCCCCAGCATTTT.

The V call is TRBV15, the J call TRBJ2-7; 10 bases fit TRBD2. Germline V CDR1 and CDR2: LNHNV, YYDKDF (reference sequence). Unmatched junction bases numbered 8, after V lost 5 bases and J lost 4 bases. The CDR3 runs 15 residues. CDR3 bases: TGTGCCACCAGCGCCGGACTAGCGGCAATTTACGAGCAGTACGTC. Its translation: CATSAGLAAIYEQYV.

This rearrangement joins TRBV4-1 to TRBJ1-1; D is undetermined. Trimming cost V 0 bases and J 1 base, with 6 bases left between them. Germline loops: CDR1 MGHRA, CDR2 YSYEKL. The CDR3 loop spans 14 amino acids. The CDR3 loop reads CASSQDGRNTEAFF. Here the CDR3 DNA reads TGCGCCAGCAGCCAAGATGGCAGGAACACTGAAGCTTTCTTT.

This clonotype occurred many times. The chain has TRBV11-2 and TRBJ1-2; D remains unclear. The V end lost 4 bases, the J end lost 7 bases, and 16 bases lay between the germline ends. Germline V gives CDR1 SGHAT, CDR2 FQNNGV. This CDR3 contains 14 residues. For the CDR3, the DNA is TGTGCCAGCAGCTACGATACAACCATCGGTGGCTACACCTTC. This sequence encodes CASSYDTTIGGYTF.

J is TRBJ2-3 and V is TRBV20-1; D call uncertain. Germline V lookup: CDR1 DFQATT, CDR2 SNEGSKA (reference sequence). V was pared by 2 bases and J by 1 base, with 10 bases between. The length of the CDR3 is 14 residues. CDR3 amino acids: CSARSGVRTDTQYF. In DNA form, the CDR3 reads TGCAGTGCTAGAAGTGGCGTCCGCACAGATACGCAGTATTTT.

This clonotype was recorded a few times. V usage is TRBV5-6 and J usage is TRBJ1-6, with a tentative D call TRBD1 (6 bases). This CDR3 spans 14 amino acids. In germline, CDR1 is SGHDT, CDR2 YYEEEE. Trimming left V 5 bases short and J 6 bases short, with 12 bases between. The CDR3 loop is CASSTGTPNSPLHF. The CDR3 DNA reads TGTGCCAGCAGTACCGGGACACCTAATTCACCCCTCCACTTT.

Only a few counts were recorded for this clonotype. The chain has TRBV20-1 and TRBJ2-1, with TRBD1 matching 7 bases. V gave up 6 bases and J gave up 6 bases; unmatched junction bases: 5. The CDR3 extends over 12 amino acids. Germline lookup yields CDR1 DFQATT and CDR2 SNEGSKA (reference sequence). In nucleotides, the CDR3 is TGCAGTGCCGAAGACAGGGCCAATGAGCAGTTCTTC. Its protein is CSAEDRANEQFF.

This clonotype was seen only a few times. The J gene is TRBJ1-1, the V gene TRBV19; D possibly corresponds to TRBD1 (5 bases). The ends were cut back, 1 base at V and 0 bases at J, with 18 bases in the middle. This CDR3 spans 18 amino acids. In germline, CDR1 is LNHDA, CDR2 SQIVND (reference sequence). CDR3 region: CASSIGPGFAGVNTEAFF. DNA for the CDR3: TGTGCCAGTAGTATAGGGCCAGGTTTCGCGGGGGTGAACACTGAAGCTTTCTTT.

This clonotype turned up a few times. The chain couples TRBV29-1 to TRBJ2-7, with TRBD1 as a possible D gene (6 bases). Trimming left V 6 bases short and J 4 bases short, with 19 bases between. The CDR3 consists of 14 residues. Germline CDR1 SQVTM, CDR2 ANQGSEA. In DNA, the CDR3 is TGCAGCGTCGGGGACATTAGGCTAGGTTACGAGCAGTACTTC. Protein sequence: CSVGDIRLGYEQYF.

This chain connects TRBV6-4 to TRBJ1-2; D gene uncertain. Germline values: CDR1 MRHNA, CDR2 SNTAGT. The V end was cut by 6 bases, the J end by 1 base, with 15 bases between. The CDR3 runs 15 residues. The CDR3 DNA follows: TGTGCCAGCAGAGTGACGGACGGAAATAACTATGGCTACACCTTC. Its protein is CASRVTDGNNYGYTF.

The chain is built from TRBV20-1 and TRBJ2-3, with TRBD2 as a possible D gene (6 bases). V was shortened by 3 bases and J by 2 bases, with 15 bases between the two germline ends. Germline CDR1 DFQATT, CDR2 SNEGSKA (reference sequence). The CDR3 extends over 15 amino acids. CDR3 loop: CSASSRTTSTDTQYF. The CDR3 DNA sequence: TGCAGTGCTAGCTCTCGGACTACGTCCACAGATACGCAGTATTTT.

This clonotype occurred a few times. The V call is TRBV6-2 or TRBV6-3, the J call TRBJ1-4; D may be TRBD1 (5 bases). Trimming left V 2 bases short and J 5 bases short, with 9 bases between. The CDR3 is made up of 14 amino acids. The germline V gene has CDR1 MNHEY and CDR2 SVGEGT. The CDR3 DNA reads as TGTGCCAGCAGTTACGTGGGGACGAATGAAAAACTGTTTTTT. It is translated as CASSYVGTNEKLFF.

This clonotype was seen only a few times. V usage is TRBV2 and J usage is TRBJ2-7; D is uncertain. In germline, CDR1 is SNHLY, CDR2 FYNNEI. This CDR3 is built from 13 residues. The ends were cut back, 7 bases at V and 2 bases at J, with 12 bases in the middle. The CDR3 protein is CASKQENPYEQYF. CDR3 bases: TGTGCCAGCAAGCAGGAGAACCCCTACGAGCAGTACTTC.

The chain uses TRBV18 and TRBJ2-7; 8 bases fit TRBD2. Trimming removed 1 base from V and 7 bases from J; junction bases left unmatched: 6. This CDR3 comprises 14 residues. The germline gives CDR1 KGHSH, CDR2 LQKENI. The CDR3 nucleotides read TGTGCCAGCTCACCACGAGCGGGGGAAACAGAGCAGTACTTC. Translation: CASSPRAGETEQYF.

This chain uses TRBV18 with TRBJ1-3, with D tentatively TRBD1 (6 bases). The V end was cut by 3 bases, the J end by 1 base, with 10 bases between. The CDR3 runs to 15 residues. CDR1 KGHSH and CDR2 LQKENI come from the germline V gene. The CDR3 protein is CASSPITGSGNTIYF. CDR3 nucleotide sequence: TGTGCCAGCTCACCCATAACAGGGTCTGGAAACACCATATATTTT.

In its sample, this clonotype was seen a few times. The chain recombines TRBV7-8 with TRBJ2-5, with 12 bases fitting TRBD2. The J segment lost 5 bases and the V segment lost 5 bases, leaving 12 bases of the junction unmatched. The CDR3 contains 17 residues. Germline CDR1 SGHVS, CDR2 FQNEAQ. In DNA form, the CDR3 reads TGTGCCAGCAGCAGAACCCGACTAGCGGGAGTACGGGAGACCCAGTACTTC. Protein product: CASSRTRLAGVRETQYF.

This clonotype came up many times. A junction end diverges from the germline sequence, so it may reflect a read error. The chain is built from TRBV2 and TRBJ2-7; 9 bases align to TRBD1. CDR3 length: 12 residues. Germline assignment: CDR1 SNHLY and CDR2 FYNNEI. CDR3 sequence (DNA): TGTGCCAGCAGACCACTACAGGGGGCTAAGGACTTC. Its translation is CASRPLQGAKDF.